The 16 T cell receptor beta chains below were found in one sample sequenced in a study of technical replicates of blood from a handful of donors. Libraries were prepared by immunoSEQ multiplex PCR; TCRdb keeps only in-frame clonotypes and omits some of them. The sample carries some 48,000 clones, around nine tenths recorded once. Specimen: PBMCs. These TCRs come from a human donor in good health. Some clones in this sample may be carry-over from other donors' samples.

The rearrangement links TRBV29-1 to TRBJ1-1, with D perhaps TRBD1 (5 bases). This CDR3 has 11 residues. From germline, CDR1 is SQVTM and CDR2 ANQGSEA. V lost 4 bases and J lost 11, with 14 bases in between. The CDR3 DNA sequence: TGCAGCGTTGCCCCGGGGGATCGTGCTTTCTTT. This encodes CSVAPGDRAFF.

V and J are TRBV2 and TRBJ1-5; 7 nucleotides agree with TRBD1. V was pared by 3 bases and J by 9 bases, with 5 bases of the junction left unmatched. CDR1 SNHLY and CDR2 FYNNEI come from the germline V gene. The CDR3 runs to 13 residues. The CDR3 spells CASSEDRKGPQHF. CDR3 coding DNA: TGTGCCAGCAGTGAGGACAGGAAAGGGCCCCAGCATTTT.

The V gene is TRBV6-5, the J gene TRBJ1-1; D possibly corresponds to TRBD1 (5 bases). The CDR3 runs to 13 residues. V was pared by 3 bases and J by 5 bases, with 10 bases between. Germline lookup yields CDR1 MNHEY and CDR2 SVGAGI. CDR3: CASSYTGGTEAFF. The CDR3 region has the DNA TGTGCCAGCAGTTATACGGGGGGAACTGAAGCTTTCTTT.

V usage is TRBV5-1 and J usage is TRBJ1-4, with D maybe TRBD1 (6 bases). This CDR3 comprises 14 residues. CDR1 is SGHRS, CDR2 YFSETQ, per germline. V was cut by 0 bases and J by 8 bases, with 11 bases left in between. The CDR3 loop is CASSLAGQGEKLFF. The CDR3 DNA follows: TGCGCCAGCAGCTTGGCAGGGCAGGGGGAAAAACTGTTTTTT.

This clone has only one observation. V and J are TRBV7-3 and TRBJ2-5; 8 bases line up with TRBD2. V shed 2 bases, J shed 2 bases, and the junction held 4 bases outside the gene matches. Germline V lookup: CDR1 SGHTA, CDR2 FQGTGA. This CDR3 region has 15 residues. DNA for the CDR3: TGTGCCAGCAGCTTATTTAGCGGGACTCAAGAGACCCAGTACTTC. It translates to CASSLFSGTQETQYF. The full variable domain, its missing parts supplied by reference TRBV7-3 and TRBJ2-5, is GAGVSQTPSNKVTEKGKYVELRCDPISGHTALYWYRQSLGQGPEFLIYFQGTGAADDSGLPNDRFFAVRPEGSVSTLKIQRTERGDSAVYLCASSLFSGTQETQYFGPGTRLLVL.

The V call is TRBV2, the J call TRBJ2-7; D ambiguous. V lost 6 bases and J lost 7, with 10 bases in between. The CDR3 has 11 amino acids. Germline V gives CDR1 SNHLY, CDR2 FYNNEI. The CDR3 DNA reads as TGTGCCAGCAGCGTTATGAGAGAGCAGTACTTC. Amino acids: CASSVMREQYF.

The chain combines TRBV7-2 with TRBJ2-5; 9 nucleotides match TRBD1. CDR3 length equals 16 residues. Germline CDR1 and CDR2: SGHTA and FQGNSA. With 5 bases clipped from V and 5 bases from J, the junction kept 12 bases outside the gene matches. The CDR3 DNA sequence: TGTGCCAGCAGCAGCCAGACCGGGACAGGGAGGGAGACCCAGTACTTC. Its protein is CASSSQTGTGRETQYF.

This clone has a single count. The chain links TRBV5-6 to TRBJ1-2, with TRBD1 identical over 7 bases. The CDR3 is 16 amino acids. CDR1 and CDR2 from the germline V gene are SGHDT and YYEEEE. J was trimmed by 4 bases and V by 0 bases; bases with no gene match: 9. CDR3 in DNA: TGTGCCAGCAGCTTGGTCCAGGGGGGTTTTGGCTATGGCTACACCTTC. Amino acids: CASSLVQGGFGYGYTF.

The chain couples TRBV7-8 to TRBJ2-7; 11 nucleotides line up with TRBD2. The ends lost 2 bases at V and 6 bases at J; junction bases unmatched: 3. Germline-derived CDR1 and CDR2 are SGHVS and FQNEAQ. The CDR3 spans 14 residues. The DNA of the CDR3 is TGTGCCAGCAGCTTACGTAGCGGGGGGGCCGAGCAGTACTTC. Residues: CASSLRSGGAEQYF.

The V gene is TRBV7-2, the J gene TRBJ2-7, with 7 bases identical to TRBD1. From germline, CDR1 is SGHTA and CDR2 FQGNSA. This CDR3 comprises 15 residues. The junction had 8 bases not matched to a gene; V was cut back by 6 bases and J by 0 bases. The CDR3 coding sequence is TGTGCCAGCAGTTCACAGGGGATTAGCTCCTACGAGCAGTACTTC. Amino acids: CASSSQGISSYEQYF.

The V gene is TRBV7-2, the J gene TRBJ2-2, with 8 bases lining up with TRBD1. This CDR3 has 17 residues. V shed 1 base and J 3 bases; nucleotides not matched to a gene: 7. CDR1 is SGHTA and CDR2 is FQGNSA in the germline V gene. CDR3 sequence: CASSLVPGQGYTGELFF. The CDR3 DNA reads TGTGCCAGCAGCTTAGTCCCCGGACAGGGATACACCGGGGAGCTGTTTTTT.

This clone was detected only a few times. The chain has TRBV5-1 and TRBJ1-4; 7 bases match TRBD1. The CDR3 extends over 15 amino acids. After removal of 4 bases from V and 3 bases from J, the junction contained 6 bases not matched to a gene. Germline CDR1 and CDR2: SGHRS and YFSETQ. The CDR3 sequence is CASSRQGGPNEKLFF. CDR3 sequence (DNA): TGCGCCAGCAGCCGACAGGGTGGGCCTAATGAAAAACTGTTTTTT. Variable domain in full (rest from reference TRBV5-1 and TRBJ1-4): KAGVTQTPRYLIKTRGQQVTLSCSPISGHRSVSWYQQTPGQGLQFLFEYFSETQRNKGNFPGRFSGRQFSNSRSEMNVSTLELGDSALYLCASSRQGGPNEKLFFGSGTQLSVL.

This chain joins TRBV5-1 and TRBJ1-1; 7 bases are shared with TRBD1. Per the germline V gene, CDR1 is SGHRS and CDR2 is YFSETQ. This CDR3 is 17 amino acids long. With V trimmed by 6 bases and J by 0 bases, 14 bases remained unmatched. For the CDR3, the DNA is TGCGCCAGCATGGGACCGAGACAGGGCCTATTGAACACTGAAGCTTTCTTT. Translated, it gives CASMGPRQGLLNTEAFF.

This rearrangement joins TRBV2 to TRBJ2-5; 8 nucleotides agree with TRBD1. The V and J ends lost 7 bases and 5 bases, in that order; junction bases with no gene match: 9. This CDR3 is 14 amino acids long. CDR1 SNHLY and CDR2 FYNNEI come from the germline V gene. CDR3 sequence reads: CASTGTGAAETQYF. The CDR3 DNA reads TGTGCCAGCACGGGGACAGGCGCGGCGGAGACCCAGTACTTC.

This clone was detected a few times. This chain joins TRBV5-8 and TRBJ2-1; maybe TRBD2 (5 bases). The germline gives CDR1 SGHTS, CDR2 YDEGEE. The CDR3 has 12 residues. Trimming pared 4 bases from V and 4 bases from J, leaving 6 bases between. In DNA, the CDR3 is TGTGCCAGCAGCCGGGGTTACAATGAGCAGTTCTTC. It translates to CASSRGYNEQFF. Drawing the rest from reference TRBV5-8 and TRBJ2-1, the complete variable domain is EAGVTQSPTHLIKTRGQQATLRCSPISGHTSVYWYQQALGLGLQFLLWYDEGEERNRGNFPPRFSGRQFPNYSSELNVNALELEDSALYLCASSRGYNEQFFGPGTRLTVL.

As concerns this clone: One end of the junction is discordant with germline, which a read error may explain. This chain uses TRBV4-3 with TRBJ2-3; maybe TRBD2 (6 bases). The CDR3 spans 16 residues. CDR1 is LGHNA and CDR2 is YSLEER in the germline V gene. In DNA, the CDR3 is TGCGCCAGCAGCCAAGATAAGGAGGGCTCCACAAATACGCAGTATTTT. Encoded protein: CASSQDKEGSTNTQYF.